Sequencing of this TCR beta chain was carried out in a study of identical twins. Study conclusions and caveats: The study reached conclusions through statistical analysis that was cross-sectional, not following the same donors.

Germline V gives CDR1 SGHVS, CDR2 FQNEAQ. This CDR3 comprises 15 residues. The V and J ends lost 5 bases and 0 bases respectively, with 14 bases between them. TCRdb reanalysed the 5' RACE reads using MiXCR and keeps one entry per CDR3 protein. The table records around 500,000 distinct CDR3 sequences, 11% to 15% of them present only once. Details on this clonotype: The antigen remains unidentified.

The sample was also linked to a second study, of yellow fever vaccine responses in identical twins.

The sequencing sample was made of CD4+ T cells sorted from blood. The chain carries TRBV7-8 and TRBJ2-7, with a possible D match to TRBD2 (6 bases). The receptor's source is a woman younger than 35 in good health. CDR3 nucleotide sequence: TGTGCCAGCAGCCTTCCGGGACTCCCCTCCTACGAGCAGTACTTC. Its protein product is CASSLPGLPSYEQYF. Full variable domain (rest looked up from reference TRBV7-8 and TRBJ2-7): GAGVSQSPRYKVAKRGQDVALRCDPISGHVSLFWYQQALGQGPEFLTYFQNEAQLDKSGLPSDRFFAERPEGSVSTLKIQRTQQEDSAVYLCASSLPGLPSYEQYFGPGTRLTVT.